A single sample is the source of the 6 T cell receptor beta chains below, sequenced in a study of T cell changes during pregnancy in multiple sclerosis. Data came from immunoSEQ multiplex PCR; TCRdb stores just in-frame clones and leaves some out. The sample has about 57,000 clones, around 91% seen once. Here the sequenced sample was peripheral blood, taken after pregnancy. These receptors came from a female donor with multiple sclerosis, enrolled in a pregnancy study.

V and J are TRBV10-1 and TRBJ2-7; D is possibly TRBD1 (6 bases). The V end was cut by 3 bases, the J end by 6 bases, with 15 bases between. The germline V gene has CDR1 WNHNN and CDR2 SYGVQD (reference sequence). The CDR3 consists of 14 residues. The CDR3 loop is CASSDGGHPTEQYF. The CDR3, as DNA: TGCGCCAGCAGTGATGGGGGACACCCAACCGAGCAGTACTTC.

V and J are TRBV14 and TRBJ2-3, with a weak D call TRBD2 (5 bases). CDR3 size: 15 residues. CDR1 SGHDN and CDR2 FVKESK come from the germline V gene. The ends were cut back, 4 bases at V and 0 bases at J, with 11 bases in the middle. The DNA of the CDR3 is TGTGCCAGCAGCCGCCAGCGGCTTAGCACAGATACGCAGTATTTT. It translates to CASSRQRLSTDTQYF.

This clone appeared a few times. The chain links TRBV28 to TRBJ2-6; 7 bases align to TRBD1. The trim removed 7 bases at V and 0 bases at J, leaving 3 bases unmatched. Germline V gene data show CDR1 as MDHEN and CDR2 as SYDVKM. CDR3 length: 15 amino acids. CDR3 protein: CASTQGDSGANVLTF. The CDR3 nucleotides are TGTGCCAGCACCCAGGGGGACTCTGGGGCCAACGTCCTGACTTTC.

This clone is a singleton in its sample. The chain has TRBV12-5 and TRBJ1-5; D might be TRBD1 (6 bases). CDR1 and CDR2 (germline): LGHNT, FRNRAP. The CDR3 extends over 16 amino acids. Between the trimmed V and J ends, which lost 1 base and 9 bases, there was a span of 19 bases. This CDR3 is CASGLDTTGHSPPQHF. CDR3 nucleotides: TGTGCTAGTGGTTTGGACACAACGGGACATAGTCCGCCCCAGCATTTT.

CDR3 protein: CASSQEPGTTMNTEAFF. The CDR3 region has the DNA TGCGCCAGCAGCCAAGAACCCGGGACAACCATGAACACTGAAGCTTTCTTT. This chain connects TRBV4-3 to TRBJ1-1, with a tentative D call TRBD1 (6 bases). Between the trimmed V and J ends, which lost 0 bases and 0 bases, there was a span of 14 bases. The CDR3 runs 17 residues. Germline lookup yields CDR1 LGHNA and CDR2 YSLEER.

This sequence joins TRBV27 and TRBJ1-2; 9 bases are shared with TRBD1. There are 18 residues in the CDR3. Germline V gene data show CDR1 as MNHEY and CDR2 as SMNVEV (reference sequence). Trimming removed 5 bases from V and 4 bases from J; junction bases left unmatched: 17. The CDR3 coding sequence is TGTGCCAGCAGTCCCTTTCGTGGGGACAGGGAGTGGGTCTATGGCTACACCTTC. This sequence encodes CASSPFRGDREWVYGYTF.